This TCR beta chain was sequenced for a study of CD8+ T cells in alopecia areata. As for the study in general: Patients given treatment had severity scored by the percentage of scalp area affected. Overall study results and limits: Clarity of TCR sharing across patients fell short of that in mice, possibly HLA-related. An increase in clonality over normal scalp was evident in lesional scalp, especially alopecia totalis/universalis.

Germline CDR1 reads SGHTA; CDR2 reads FQGTGA. V was clipped by 6 bases and J by 6 bases; unmatched bases: 10. CDR3 size: 16 residues. Reverse transcribed after extraction, RNA yielded cDNA as the sequencing template. Clones were sequenced by immunoSEQ multiplex PCR, and TCRdb holds only the in-frame ones, with some missing. The sample shows 200,000 or so clones, about two fifths of them seen only once. On this clone itself: The target antigen is unknown.

Treatment reported: oral pan-JAK inhibitor, 5-10 mg twice daily. Individuals with alopecia areata gave both lesional scalp punch biopsies and peripheral blood for collection. The clonotype comes from a human donor with alopecia areata. The specimen comprised CD4+ T cells sorted from blood, sampled between weeks 30 and 35, from a patient treated with tofacitinib. V is TRBV7-3 and J is TRBJ2-2; 10 nucleotides match TRBD1. The DNA of the CDR3 is TGTGCCAGCAGGGGACAGGGGTCGGGCAACGCCGGGGAGCTGTTTTTT. As protein: CASRGQGSGNAGELFF.